These 21 T cell receptor beta chains originate from one sample sequenced in a study of shared clonotypes between healthy human individuals (dated by TCRdb to the early 2020s). Libraries came from the immunoSEQ multiplex PCR assay. Sourced from immuneACCESS, this table was stored by TCRdb with only in-frame sequences that have V and J called. A share of the clones is absent; for the studies checked, an unresolved V gene accounts for under half, and the remainder has no known explanation. The sample table shows roughly 1.4 million clones, and about 98.5% are seen once. Approximately 0.4% of the sample goes to the ten largest clones. The sequenced sample consisted of naive CD4+ T cells sorted from blood. The cell subset or site label here, explained by the study, means: CD45RA+ positively selected. These receptors were collected from a young man in good health.

V and J are TRBV5-1 and TRBJ2-3; 11 bases are a match to TRBD2. J gave up 0 bases and V 2 bases, and 20 bases lay outside the gene matches. The germline V gene has CDR1 SGHRS and CDR2 YFSETQ. The CDR3 is 22 amino acids. CDR3 amino acids: CASSFPQPSGTSGPLSTDTQYF. Written as DNA, the CDR3 is TGCGCCAGCAGCTTCCCCCAACCATCCGGGACTAGCGGACCCCTTAGCACAGATACGCAGTATTTT.

The chain joins TRBV7-6 to TRBJ2-1; 7 nucleotides align to TRBD2. Germline CDR1 reads SGHVS; CDR2 reads FNYEAQ. The CDR3 runs 15 residues. V was clipped by 5 bases and J by 12 bases; unmatched bases: 16. CDR3 protein: CASSPSAGPLWGQFF. The CDR3 coding sequence is TGTGCCAGCAGCCCCTCAGCGGGACCCCTTTGGGGGCAGTTCTTC.

J is TRBJ1-5 and V is TRBV19, with a tentative D call TRBD1 (5 bases). Germline assignment: CDR1 LNHDA and CDR2 SQIVND (reference sequence). The V end was cut by 3 bases, the J end by 2 bases, with 14 bases between. The CDR3 contains 16 residues. CDR3 sequence: CASSMDRRVGNQPQHF. The CDR3 bases are TGTGCCAGTAGTATGGACCGCAGGGTTGGCAATCAGCCCCAGCATTTT.

The rearrangement joins TRBV25-1 to TRBJ2-3; 9 bases are shared with TRBD1. The CDR3 sequence is 14 residues long. Germline V CDR1 and CDR2: MGHDK, SYGVNS. With 9 bases clipped from V and 3 bases from J, the junction kept 7 bases outside the gene matches. This chain's CDR3 is CASRGQGWTDTQYF. CDR3 DNA: TGTGCCAGTAGAGGACAGGGGTGGACAGATACGCAGTATTTT.

The genes are TRBV7-8 and TRBJ1-1, with D possibly TRBD1 on 5 matching bases. The CDR3 extends over 17 amino acids. V dropped 5 bases and J dropped 5 bases, with 24 bases sitting between them. Germline CDR1 SGHVS, CDR2 FQNEAQ. The CDR3 region is CASSASRRLGGGTEAFF. CDR3 bases: TGTGCCAGCAGCGCTAGCCGGAGGCTCGGGGGTGGGACTGAAGCTTTCTTT.

In regard to this clone: The identical CDR3 is also encoded by other nucleotide sequences in the sample. This chain joins TRBV29-1 and TRBJ1-2; 7 bases map to TRBD1. The CDR3 loop spans 11 amino acids. Trimming took 7 bases from V and 3 from J; bases not matched to a gene: 2. Germline CDR1 and CDR2: SQVTM and ANQGSEA. CDR3 nucleotides: TGCAGCGGGGGGACAGACTATGGCTACACCTTC. Residues: CSGGTDYGYTF.

V gene TRBV5-1 combines with J gene TRBJ2-1; possibly TRBD1 for D (5 bases). The CDR3 contains 11 residues. Germline assignment: CDR1 SGHRS and CDR2 YFSETQ. V lost 10 bases and J 10 bases, leaving 15 bases between the germline ends. CDR3 in amino acids: CAANWGQEQFF. The CDR3 nucleotides read TGCGCCGCTAACTGGGGCCAAGAGCAGTTCTTC.

The chain links TRBV28 to TRBJ1-4; D gene unclear. Germline V CDR1 and CDR2: MDHEN, SYDVKM. The CDR3 is 16 residues long. The V and J ends lost 6 bases and 8 bases respectively, with 22 bases between them. The CDR3 reads CASRGVGLPVREKLFF. The CDR3 region has the DNA TGTGCCAGCAGGGGAGTCGGTCTTCCGGTTAGGGAAAAACTGTTTTTT. Full variable domain (outside the CDR3, taken from reference TRBV28 and TRBJ1-4): DVKVTQSSRYLVKRTGEKVFLECVQDMDHENMFWYRQDPGLGLRLIYFSYDVKMKEKGDIPEGYSVSREKKERFSLILESASTNQTSMYLCASRGVGLPVREKLFFGSGTQLSVL.

The chain recombines TRBV4-3 with TRBJ2-1; D is unclear. Trimming shortened V by 1 base and J by 12 bases, and 7 bases separated the two germline ends. CDR1 is LGHNA, CDR2 YSLEER, per germline. This CDR3 has 11 residues. This chain's CDR3 is CASSQGGRQFF. Here the CDR3 DNA reads TGCGCCAGCAGCCAAGGGGGTCGGCAGTTCTTC.

As concerns this clone: Other DNA sequences from this sample encode an identical CDR3 as well. This chain uses TRBV9 with TRBJ2-7; a possible D gene is TRBD1 (6 bases). The length of the CDR3 is 14 residues. The germline CDR1 and CDR2 sequences are SGDLS and YYNGEE. V was trimmed by 3 bases and J by 4 bases, leaving 14 bases between them. The CDR3 region is CASSAGTPGYEQYF. CDR3 nucleotides: TGTGCCAGCAGCGCCGGGACACCTGGTTACGAGCAGTACTTC.

The rearrangement joins TRBV5-1 to TRBJ2-3; TRBD1 aligns across 7 bases. The CDR3 consists of 14 residues. Unmatched junction bases numbered 8, after V lost 4 bases and J lost 6 bases. The V gene's germline CDR1 is SGHRS and CDR2 YFSETQ. The CDR3 DNA sequence: TGCGCCAGCAGCCCCGACAGGGATGGGGATACGCAGTATTTT. Its protein is CASSPDRDGDTQYF.

The rearrangement links TRBV11-2 to TRBJ2-5; TRBD1 matches at 7 bases. Germline V gene sequence: CDR1 SGHAT, CDR2 FQNNGV. The V gene end was trimmed by 1 base and the J gene end by 4 bases; junction bases not matched to a gene: 3. The CDR3 is 14 residues long. This CDR3 is CASSLVGTAETQYF. The CDR3, as DNA: TGTGCCAGCAGCTTAGTTGGGACAGCAGAGACCCAGTACTTC.

This chain joins TRBV5-1 and TRBJ2-1, with 8 bases identical to TRBD1. V shed 4 bases and J 6 bases; nucleotides not matched to a gene: 12. This CDR3 contains 16 residues. CDR1 is SGHRS and CDR2 is YFSETQ in the germline V gene. The CDR3 nucleotides are TGCGCCAGCAGCAAAGCCGTCCAGGGGGCGATCAATGAGCAGTTCTTC. Protein product: CASSKAVQGAINEQFF. Drawing the rest from reference TRBV5-1 and TRBJ2-1, the complete variable domain is KAGVTQTPRYLIKTRGQQVTLSCSPISGHRSVSWYQQTPGQGLQFLFEYFSETQRNKGNFPGRFSGRQFSNSRSEMNVSTLELGDSALYLCASSKAVQGAINEQFFGPGTRLTVL.

V usage is TRBV10-2 and J usage is TRBJ1-5; the D is unclear. The germline V gene has CDR1 WSHSY and CDR2 SAAADI. V lost 4 bases to trimming and J lost 5 bases, with 12 bases between them. The CDR3 contains 14 residues. CDR3 bases: TGCGCCAGCAGTGTCGGCAGCCCGTATCAGCCCCAGCATTTT. It yields the protein CASSVGSPYQPQHF.

This clone was observed a single time. The CDR3 protein is CASSLIGSPYEQYF. The CDR3 DNA reads TGTGCCAGCAGTCTTATCGGCAGCCCCTACGAGCAGTACTTC. This chain links TRBV28 with TRBJ2-7; D is uncertain. The germline V gene has CDR1 MDHEN and CDR2 SYDVKM. V was shortened by 5 bases and J by 2 bases, with 13 bases between the two germline ends. The CDR3 sequence is 14 residues long.

J is TRBJ2-1 and V is TRBV7-2; D unclear. Between the trimmed V and J ends, which lost 1 base and 5 bases, there was a span of 9 bases. The germline V gene encodes CDR1 SGHTA and CDR2 FQGNSA. CDR3 length equals 14 residues. Here the CDR3 DNA reads TGTGCCAGCAGCTTAGGCAGAGCGCACAATGAGCAGTTCTTC. Amino acids: CASSLGRAHNEQFF.

Regarding this clone: The junction differs from germline at one of its ends, possibly a read error. This chain uses TRBV6-1 with TRBJ1-1; D gene uncertain. This CDR3 spans 13 amino acids. The germline V gene has CDR1 MNHNS and CDR2 SASEGT. CDR3 amino acids: CASSVLLFETLQF. Here the CDR3 DNA reads TGTGCCAGCAGTGTTCTGTTATTCGAGACCCTCCAATTT.

The V call is TRBV7-6, the J call TRBJ2-4; D not resolved. Trimming cost V 4 bases and J 9 bases, with 13 bases left between them. CDR3 length equals 13 residues. Germline V gene sequence: CDR1 SGHVS, CDR2 FNYEAQ. The CDR3 DNA follows: TGTGCCAGCAGCTCCACTACCCTGGGCATTCAGTACTTC. This encodes CASSSTTLGIQYF.

J is TRBJ1-2 and V is TRBV2; the D is unclear. The V end lost 1 base, the J end lost 6 bases, and 18 bases lay between the germline ends. The CDR3 loop spans 16 amino acids. Germline loops: CDR1 SNHLY, CDR2 FYNNEI. CDR3 bases: TGTGCCAGCAGTGAAGGGATATGGCCGTCCGGGGATGGCTACACCTTC. Protein: CASSEGIWPSGDGYTF.

This chain connects TRBV4-3 to TRBJ2-2; 7 bases are a match to TRBD2. This CDR3 spans 15 amino acids. CDR1 LGHNA and CDR2 YSLEER come from the germline V gene. Germline trimming cut 4 bases from V and 5 bases from J; bases unmatched to any gene: 7. CDR3 coding DNA: TGCGCCAGCAGCCCTACCCCGCGGGGGACCGGGGAGCTGTTTTTT. As protein: CASSPTPRGTGELFF.

This CDR3 is CASSNRANGVNTEAFF. In DNA, the CDR3 is TGTGCCAGTAGTAACAGGGCGAATGGGGTGAACACTGAAGCTTTCTTT. The chain uses TRBV19 and TRBJ1-1; D perhaps matches TRBD1 (6 bases). Germline CDR1 reads LNHDA; CDR2 reads SQIVND (reference sequence). The CDR3 totals 16 residues. V lost 4 bases to trimming and J lost 0 bases, with 15 bases between them. The full variable domain, in which reference TRBV19 and TRBJ1-1 provide the parts outside the CDR3, is DGGITQSPKYLFRKEGQNVTLSCEQNLNHDAMYWYRQDPGQGLRLIYYSQIVNDFQKGDIAEGYSVSREKKESFPLTVTSAQKNPTAFYLCASSNRANGVNTEAFFGQGTRLTVV.